A single sample gave rise to the 17 T cell receptor beta chains below, sequenced in a study of cytomegalovirus exposure and HLA in healthy donors. The PCR was carried out with 60 Vbeta primers and 13 Jbeta primers. Repertoires were generated with immunoSEQ multiplex PCR, while TCRdb's copy carries only in-frame clones and drops some. The sample shows 150,000 to 200,000 clones, around 80% of them seen only once. The sample taken for sequencing was PBMCs. These receptors were collected from a woman aged 30 to 39 in good health and CMV-seropositive.

This chain joins TRBV5-1 and TRBJ1-5; 10 bases align to TRBD1. J gave up 6 bases and V 4 bases, and 7 bases lay outside the gene matches. The CDR3 is 15 residues long. Germline-derived CDR1 and CDR2 are SGHRS and YFSETQ. Here the CDR3 reads CASSRGTGEAQPQHF. Written as DNA, the CDR3 is TGCGCCAGCAGCCGTGGGACAGGGGAGGCTCAGCCCCAGCATTTT.

This clone was counted a few times. This chain uses TRBV5-1 with TRBJ2-5, with 9 bases matching TRBD2. The CDR3 extends over 16 amino acids. Germline values: CDR1 SGHRS, CDR2 YFSETQ. The V segment lost 3 bases and the J segment 0 bases; nucleotides outside the gene matches: 6. The CDR3 here is CASSSGGLAYQETQYF. The DNA of the CDR3 is TGCGCCAGCAGCTCAGGTGGACTAGCGTACCAAGAGACCCAGTACTTC.

CDR3 in amino acids: CASRLRQSNYGYTF. The CDR3 region has the DNA TGTGCCAGCAGGCTTCGACAGAGTAACTATGGCTACACCTTC. The V gene is TRBV27, the J gene TRBJ1-2; the D gene is possibly TRBD1 (5 bases). Germline V gives CDR1 MNHEY, CDR2 SMNVEV (reference sequence). The CDR3 extends over 14 amino acids. V was cut by 6 bases and J by 1 base, with 12 bases left in between.

This chain links TRBV15 with TRBJ2-5, with D perhaps matching TRBD2 (5 bases). CDR1 is LNHNV and CDR2 is YYDKDF in the germline V gene (reference sequence). CDR3 length equals 15 residues. V was shortened by 0 bases and J by 5 bases, with 13 bases between the two germline ends. CDR3 nucleotide sequence: TGTGCCACCAGCAGAGATGGGCCCCGCGGGGAGACCCAGTACTTC. It codes for CATSRDGPRGETQYF.

This chain joins TRBV6-1 and TRBJ1-2, with 9 bases that match TRBD1. CDR3 length equals 15 residues. The trim removed 1 base at V and 5 bases at J, leaving 5 bases unmatched. Germline CDR1 reads MNHNS; CDR2 reads SASEGT. CDR3 loop: CASSEEGQGFYGYTF. In DNA form, the CDR3 reads TGTGCCAGCAGTGAAGAGGGACAGGGTTTTTATGGCTACACCTTC.

The CDR3 sequence is CASSSPAGYPYEQYF. The CDR3 nucleotides read TGTGCCAGCAGCTCCCCTGCAGGATACCCCTACGAGCAGTACTTC. This chain joins TRBV7-9 and TRBJ2-7; no clear D. Trimming pared 4 bases from V and 2 bases from J, leaving 15 bases between. Germline V gene sequence: CDR1 SEHNR, CDR2 FQNEAQ (reference sequence). The CDR3 consists of 15 residues.

J is TRBJ2-7 and V is TRBV5-1; 9 bases are shared with TRBD2. Germline-derived CDR1 and CDR2 are SGHRS and YFSETQ. The CDR3 is made up of 16 amino acids. J gave up 2 bases and V 4 bases, and 10 bases lay outside the gene matches. The CDR3 loop is CASSLQTSGPPYEQYF. In DNA form, the CDR3 reads TGCGCCAGCAGCCTCCAAACTAGCGGGCCCCCCTACGAGCAGTACTTC.

The chain couples TRBV5-6 to TRBJ2-7; 7 nucleotides match TRBD1. The CDR3 has 13 residues. V lost 4 bases to trimming and J lost 5 bases; unmatched junction nucleotides: 6. Germline-derived CDR1 and CDR2 are SGHDT and YYEEEE. The CDR3 region has the DNA TGTGCCAGCAGCGAGGACAGGTACCACGAGCAGTACTTC. As protein: CASSEDRYHEQYF.

This clone showed up just a few times. J is TRBJ2-7 and V is TRBV27, with 11 bases fitting TRBD2. Germline loops: CDR1 MNHEY, CDR2 SMNVEV (reference sequence). This CDR3 spans 14 amino acids. V shed 7 bases and J 7 bases; nucleotides not matched to a gene: 9. For the CDR3, the DNA is TGTGCCAGCAACAAACTAGCGGGAGTGGAAGAGCAGTACTTC. This encodes CASNKLAGVEEQYF.

There are a few counts of this clone. The rearrangement links TRBV5-6 to TRBJ2-7; D is unresolved. CDR1 SGHDT and CDR2 YYEEEE come from the germline V gene. Trimming left V 2 bases short and J 3 bases short, with 9 bases between. The CDR3 sequence is 13 residues long. The CDR3 region is CASSFGVFYEQYF. The CDR3 nucleotides are TGTGCCAGCAGCTTCGGTGTGTTCTACGAGCAGTACTTC. The full variable domain, completed using reference TRBV5-6 and TRBJ2-7, is DAGVTQSPTHLIKTRGQQVTLRCSPKSGHDTVSWYQQALGQGPQFIFQYYEEEERQRGNFPDRFSGHQFPNYSSELNVNALLLGDSALYLCASSFGVFYEQYFGPGTRLTVT.

J is TRBJ2-5 and V is TRBV6-6; 9 nucleotides line up with TRBD2. V dropped 5 bases and J dropped 1; count of bases not matched to a gene: 5. The length of the CDR3 is 15 residues. Per germline, CDR1 MNHNY and CDR2 SVGAGI (reference sequence). The CDR3 sequence: CASSKRTSAQETQYF. CDR3 DNA sequence: TGTGCCAGCAGTAAGCGGACTAGCGCCCAAGAGACCCAGTACTTC.

J is TRBJ2-7 and V is TRBV15, with 8 bases lining up with TRBD2. CDR3 length: 15 residues. The germline V gene has CDR1 LNHNV and CDR2 YYDKDF (reference sequence). The ends lost 0 bases at V and 3 bases at J; junction bases unmatched: 4. CDR3 amino acids: CATSRESGGVYEQYF. The CDR3 DNA sequence: TGTGCCACCAGCAGAGAGAGCGGGGGCGTCTACGAGCAGTACTTC. Complete variable domain (other parts from reference TRBV15 and TRBJ2-7): DAMVIQNPRYQVTQFGKPVTLSCSQTLNHNVMYWYQQKSSQAPKLLFHYYDKDFNNEADTPDNFQSRRPNTSFCFLDIRSPGLGDTAMYLCATSRESGGVYEQYFGPGTRLTVT.

This rearrangement joins TRBV11-2 to TRBJ2-7; D call uncertain. The CDR3 contains 13 residues. With 3 bases removed from V and 3 bases from J, the gap between germline ends came to 9 bases. Germline V CDR1 and CDR2: SGHAT, FQNNGV. CDR3 bases: TGTGCCAGCAGCTTCACAAACTACTACGAGCAGTACTTC. Translation gives CASSFTNYYEQYF.

The chain links TRBV7-2 to TRBJ2-2, with TRBD1 matching 9 bases. Per germline, CDR1 SGHTA and CDR2 FQGNSA. J was trimmed by 4 bases and V by 6 bases; bases with no gene match: 3. The CDR3 sequence is 14 residues long. This chain's CDR3 is CASRRTGATGELFF. CDR3 nucleotide sequence: TGTGCCAGCAGACGGACAGGGGCCACCGGGGAGCTGTTTTTT.

The chain recombines TRBV7-9 with TRBJ2-7; 12 nucleotides line up with TRBD2. With 4 bases clipped from V and 0 bases from J, the junction kept 4 bases outside the gene matches. The length of the CDR3 is 16 residues. CDR1 is SEHNR, CDR2 FQNEAQ, per germline (reference sequence). The CDR3 DNA reads as TGTGCCAGCAGCTCAGGACTAGCGGGGATCTCCTACGAGCAGTACTTC. Translation gives CASSSGLAGISYEQYF.

The chain joins TRBV7-9 to TRBJ1-1; D possibly corresponds to TRBD1 (6 bases). The germline gives CDR1 SEHNR, CDR2 FQNEAQ (reference sequence). Trimming cost V 5 bases and J 0 bases, with 19 bases left between them. This CDR3 is 17 amino acids long. CDR3 in amino acids: CASSQRPGVWMNTEAFF. CDR3 DNA sequence: TGTGCCAGCAGCCAACGACCAGGGGTCTGGATGAACACTGAAGCTTTCTTT.

This clone was observed a handful of times. This chain connects TRBV5-1 to TRBJ2-5; the D gene is possibly TRBD2 (5 bases). V gave up 4 bases and J gave up 1 base, with 17 bases separating them. From germline, CDR1 is SGHRS and CDR2 YFSETQ. The CDR3 has 16 residues. The CDR3 DNA is TGCGCCAGCAGCCCTTCCGGGAACAGCCTCCAAGAGACCCAGTACTTC. Amino acid sequence: CASSPSGNSLQETQYF.